Presented here are 27 T cell receptor beta chains from one specimen sequenced in a study of blood T cell repertoires in COVID-19. Only in-frame clones appear in the TCRdb table, and some are missing; sequencing was by immunoSEQ multiplex PCR. The table lists 200,000 to 250,000 clones, around 90% of them singletons, with 1.6% in the top ten. Sequencing used PBMCs or T cells enriched from blood (not recorded which). All receptors derive from a woman aged 45-65 years who had recovered from COVID-19.

The chain has TRBV5-6 and TRBJ1-2; a possible D gene is TRBD1 (6 bases). The CDR3 is 14 amino acids. V lost 3 bases and J 4 bases, leaving 13 bases between the germline ends. The V gene's germline CDR1 is SGHDT and CDR2 YYEEEE. As DNA, the CDR3 is TGTGCCAGCAGCTCAGCTGACAGGCCCTATGGCTACACCTTC. Translation: CASSSADRPYGYTF.

The chain recombines TRBV7-3 with TRBJ2-1; 9 nucleotides align to TRBD2. The CDR3 runs to 15 residues. Germline assignment: CDR1 SGHTA and CDR2 FQGTGA. J gave up 5 bases and V 2 bases, and 4 bases lay outside the gene matches. CDR3 nucleotide sequence: TGTGCCAGCAGCTTAGGACTAGCGAGTCACAATGAGCAGTTCTTC. Translation: CASSLGLASHNEQFF.

The chain has TRBV13 and TRBJ2-5, with TRBD2 matching over 9 bases. The germline CDR1 and CDR2 sequences are PRHDT and FYEKMQ (reference sequence). The CDR3 extends over 15 amino acids. The ends lost 5 bases at V and 2 bases at J; junction bases unmatched: 6. CDR3 DNA: TGTGCCAGCAGCGAGAGGCTAGCGGGGCAAGAGACCCAGTACTTC. Protein sequence: CASSERLAGQETQYF.

The rearrangement links TRBV24-1 to TRBJ2-5; D is possibly TRBD1 (6 bases). This CDR3 has 15 residues. CDR1 KGHDR and CDR2 SFDVKD come from the germline V gene. Trimming stripped 7 bases from V and 1 base from J, with 15 bases between. CDR3 DNA sequence: TGTGCCACCAGCCTCTCCCGGGACACCCAAGAGACCCAGTACTTC. Protein product: CATSLSRDTQETQYF.

V gene TRBV6-5 combines with J gene TRBJ2-7; 7 nucleotides align to TRBD1. The CDR3 runs 14 residues. Germline V lookup: CDR1 MNHEY, CDR2 SVGAGI. J lost 3 bases, V lost 7 bases, and 9 bases had no gene match. CDR3: CASTAPGQSYEQYF. CDR3 DNA sequence: TGTGCCAGCACTGCACCGGGACAGAGCTACGAGCAGTACTTC.

The V call is TRBV5-1, the J call TRBJ2-1; D possibly corresponds to TRBD2 (5 bases). The CDR3 runs to 15 residues. The germline V gene has CDR1 SGHRS and CDR2 YFSETQ. Deletions cut 4 bases from V and 0 bases from J, with 11 bases between. The CDR3 sequence is CASSPAEISYNEQFF. The CDR3 DNA reads as TGCGCCAGCAGCCCAGCGGAGATCTCCTACAATGAGCAGTTCTTC.

The chain couples TRBV11-2 to TRBJ1-5, with D uncertain. The CDR3 loop spans 15 amino acids. The V and J ends lost 0 bases and 4 bases respectively, with 10 bases between them. Germline CDR1 is SGHAT and CDR2 is FQNNGV. The DNA for the CDR3 is TGTGCCAGCAGCTTAGAGGGAGTAGGGAATCAGCCCCAGCATTTT. This translates into CASSLEGVGNQPQHF.

The chain recombines TRBV30 with TRBJ1-3, with D hard to call. Trimming cost V 2 bases and J 0 bases, with 14 bases left between them. The CDR3 extends over 16 amino acids. In germline, CDR1 is GTSNPN, CDR2 SVGIG (reference sequence). The CDR3 loop is CAWSNPVVSSGNTIYF. The CDR3 DNA is TGTGCCTGGAGTAATCCGGTCGTTAGCTCTGGAAACACCATATATTTT.

Only one count was recorded for this clone. The V gene is TRBV5-1, the J gene TRBJ2-2; no clear D. The germline gives CDR1 SGHRS, CDR2 YFSETQ. V lost 0 bases and J 0 bases, leaving 12 bases between the germline ends. The CDR3 contains 17 residues. The CDR3 DNA is TGCGCCAGCAGCTTGGTCCCCCCAAAATCGAACACCGGGGAGCTGTTTTTT. Protein sequence: CASSLVPPKSNTGELFF.

The gene calls are TRBV9 and TRBJ2-1, with D maybe TRBD2 (7 bases). V was shortened by 6 bases and J by 7 bases, with 20 bases between the two germline ends. Per the germline V gene, CDR1 is SGDLS and CDR2 is YYNGEE. The CDR3 is 15 residues long. The CDR3 region is CASNRAGQIENEQFF. The CDR3 DNA reads as TGTGCCAGCAATCGAGCGGGACAAATAGAGAATGAGCAGTTCTTC. The full variable domain, rest sourced from reference TRBV9 and TRBJ2-1, is DSGVTQTPKHLITATGQRVTLRCSPRSGDLSVYWYQQSLDQGLQFLIQYYNGEERAKGNILERFSAQQFPDLHSELNLSSLELGDSALYFCASNRAGQIENEQFFGPGTRLTVL.

The V gene is TRBV19, the J gene TRBJ1-2; TRBD1 agrees at 11 bases. The J segment lost 2 bases and the V segment lost 4 bases, leaving 6 bases of the junction unmatched. Per germline, CDR1 LNHDA and CDR2 SQIVND (reference sequence). The CDR3 covers 16 residues. The CDR3 loop is CASSKRDRGFNYGYTF. In DNA, the CDR3 is TGTGCCAGTAGTAAACGGGACAGGGGGTTCAACTATGGCTACACCTTC.

This clone has more than one count but fewer than ten. This same CDR3 is encoded by further DNA sequences in the sample. The chain is built from TRBV9 and TRBJ2-7; TRBD2 matches 11 bases. The CDR3 covers 15 residues. The V segment lost 3 bases and the J segment 3 bases; nucleotides outside the gene matches: 5. CDR1 SGDLS and CDR2 YYNGEE come from the germline V gene. The CDR3 protein is CASSGGTSGLYEQYF. In nucleotides, the CDR3 is TGTGCCAGCAGCGGAGGGACTAGCGGCCTCTACGAGCAGTACTTC.

V and J are TRBV5-1 and TRBJ1-3; D is perhaps TRBD1 (6 bases). Trimming stripped 2 bases from V and 8 bases from J, with 17 bases between. The CDR3 has 15 residues. Germline V lookup: CDR1 SGHRS, CDR2 YFSETQ. This chain's CDR3 is CASSFFRQGLDTIYF. The CDR3 nucleotides are TGCGCCAGCAGCTTCTTTCGCCAGGGGTTAGACACCATATATTTT.

DNA for the CDR3: TGTGCCAGCAGCTCCCGTCCCGGGACAGGGGGCTACAATGAGCAGTTCTTC. Protein product: CASSSRPGTGGYNEQFF. The rearrangement joins TRBV5-6 to TRBJ2-1, with TRBD1 matching over 11 bases. CDR1 is SGHDT, CDR2 YYEEEE, per germline. V shed 3 bases and J 3 bases; nucleotides not matched to a gene: 8. CDR3 length equals 17 residues.

V is TRBV2 and J is TRBJ1-6; TRBD1 aligns across 10 bases. Germline V CDR1 and CDR2: SNHLY, FYNNEI. The CDR3 has 15 amino acids. J was trimmed by 10 bases and V by 5 bases; bases with no gene match: 8. The CDR3 DNA reads as TGTGCCAGCAGTCAAGGGACAGGGGTGAGCTCACCCCTCCACTTT. Its translation is CASSQGTGVSSPLHF.

The chain recombines TRBV4-1 with TRBJ2-1; weak D call: TRBD1 (6 bases). Germline values: CDR1 MGHRA, CDR2 YSYEKL. The CDR3 loop spans 15 amino acids. Trimming took 0 bases from V and 5 from J, leaving 11 bases between them. The CDR3, as DNA: TGCGCCAGCAGCCAAGAAAGGACAGTAGACAATGAGCAGTTCTTC. Its protein product is CASSQERTVDNEQFF.

This clone appeared once. This rearrangement joins TRBV3-1 (or the pseudogene TRBV3-2) to TRBJ1-1; 8 bases are a match to TRBD1. The CDR3 totals 13 residues. V shed 1 base and J 11 bases; nucleotides not matched to a gene: 6. CDR1 is LGHDT, CDR2 YNNKEL, per germline (reference sequence). The CDR3 region has the DNA TGTGCCAGCAGCCAAGCTCCGACAGGGGAGGCTTTCTTT. Amino acids: CASSQAPTGEAFF.

This sequence joins TRBV7-2 and TRBJ2-5; no firm D call. The CDR3 is 12 residues long. CDR1 and CDR2 from the germline V gene are SGHTA and FQGNSA. V lost 4 bases to trimming and J lost 5 bases, with 8 bases between them. The CDR3 spells CASSSSSETQYF. Here the CDR3 DNA reads TGTGCCAGCAGCTCCTCTTCTGAGACCCAGTACTTC.

The chain employs TRBV7-8 and TRBJ1-3; no clear D gene. CDR1 and CDR2 from the germline V gene are SGHVS and FQNEAQ. Trimming cost V 2 bases and J 3 bases, with 17 bases left between them. The CDR3 spans 17 residues. The CDR3 spells CASSLSLRRSGGNTIYF. The CDR3 DNA reads as TGTGCCAGCAGCTTAAGTCTTCGGCGATCAGGTGGAAACACCATATATTTT.

The chain has TRBV6-5 and TRBJ2-7; D is ambiguous. The germline CDR1 and CDR2 sequences are MNHEY and SVGAGI. CDR3 length: 15 residues. Trimming took off 2 bases at V and 4 bases at J, with 15 bases between the two ends. The CDR3 sequence: CASSYRGPEPYEQYF. As DNA, the CDR3 is TGTGCCAGCAGTTACCGCGGCCCAGAACCGTACGAGCAGTACTTC.

The chain is built from TRBV12-3 or TRBV12-4 and TRBJ1-2; D remains unclear. The length of the CDR3 is 13 residues. Trimming pared 10 bases from V and 8 bases from J, leaving 20 bases between. The CDR3 region has the DNA TGTGCCACCGGTCTTGTGGAGGCGACAGGCTACACCTTC. Translated: CATGLVEATGYTF.

The chain combines TRBV27 with TRBJ2-3; D unclear. This CDR3 comprises 16 residues. Germline V gene lookup returns CDR1 MNHEY and CDR2 SMNVEV (reference sequence). V shed 4 bases and J shed 1 base, with 15 bases lying between them. The DNA for the CDR3 is TGTGCCAGCAGTTCCCCGCGAGGCGATCGCACAGATACGCAGTATTTT. It specifies CASSSPRGDRTDTQYF.

Remarks on this clone: Other DNA sequences from this sample encode an identical CDR3 as well. The V call is TRBV7-2, the J call TRBJ1-4, with 9 positions matching TRBD1. The germline gives CDR1 SGHTA, CDR2 FQGNSA. After removal of 5 bases from V and 5 bases from J, the junction contained 3 bases not matched to a gene. The CDR3 length is 14 residues. CDR3 sequence reads: CASSPDRGNEKLFF. CDR3 nucleotide sequence: TGTGCCAGCAGCCCCGACAGGGGGAATGAAAAACTGTTTTTT.

The chain recombines TRBV28 with TRBJ1-5; tentative D call: TRBD1 (5 bases). V was trimmed by 4 bases and J by 4 bases, leaving 14 bases between them. Germline V gene data show CDR1 as MDHEN and CDR2 as SYDVKM. The CDR3 loop spans 15 amino acids. The CDR3 region is CASSSGVIFNQPQHF. CDR3 nucleotides: TGTGCCAGCAGTTCGGGGGTTATATTTAATCAGCCCCAGCATTTT.

This chain connects TRBV4-1 to TRBJ2-4, with 12 bases matching TRBD2. Trimming cost V 3 bases and J 4 bases; bases outside gene matches: 13. Germline V CDR1 and CDR2: MGHRA, YSYEKL. CDR3 length equals 19 residues. The DNA for the CDR3 is TGCGCCAGCAGCCAGGACGCCTTCCTAGCGGGAGGGCCAAAAAACATTCAGTACTTC. Translated, it gives CASSQDAFLAGGPKNIQYF.

The genes are TRBV29-1 and TRBJ2-7, with 9 bases fitting TRBD1. The CDR3 totals 12 residues. V lost 4 bases, J lost 3 bases, and 1 base stayed unmatched. The germline gives CDR1 SQVTM, CDR2 ANQGSEA. CDR3 in DNA: TGCAGCGTTGGGGGACAGGGCTACGAGCAGTACTTC. Translating gives CSVGGQGYEQYF.

This clone was seen just once. This rearrangement joins TRBV30 to TRBJ2-7; D ambiguous. V was cut by 0 bases and J by 6 bases, with 24 bases left in between. The CDR3 runs to 17 residues. Germline CDR1 is GTSNPN and CDR2 is SVGIG (reference sequence). The CDR3 DNA is TGTGCCTGGAGTGTACGTCGTCTGGCTAGTAGCTTCCCCGAGCAGTACTTC. It translates to CAWSVRRLASSFPEQYF. Based on the CDR3 plus reference TRBV30 and TRBJ2-7, the full variable domain is SQTIHQWPATLVQPVGSPLSLECTVEGTSNPNLYWYRQAAGRGLQLLFYSVGIGQISSEVPQNLSASRPQDRQFILSSKKLLLSDSGFYLCAWSVRRLASSFPEQYFGPGTRLTVT.